This TCR beta chain was obtained from a study of T cells after yellow fever vaccination. Regarding the study as a whole: Among all clonotypes, a small share was observed in both CD4 and CD8 compartments. Reappearance after the booster was observed for most primary-vaccination clones (96% CD4, roughly 88% CD8).

Trimming pared 1 base from V and 4 bases from J, leaving 7 bases between. From germline, CDR1 is SEHNR and CDR2 FQNEAQ (reference sequence). This CDR3 comprises 13 residues. Comments on this clonotype: Its cognate antigen is unknown. A single base separates this from a much larger clone, so it may be a read error.

UMIs and a universal primer site were added when TCR cDNA was made by 5'RACE template switching. From the 5' RACE reads, TCRdb called clonotypes with MiXCR, one entry per CDR3 protein. The data contain around 320,000 distinct CDR3 sequences, around 9.3% of them singletons. The sequencing here drew on CD4+ T cells sorted from PBMCs, taken 5 days after the yellow fever booster vaccination. The source of this sequence is a man aged 18-30 years who received the YFV17D yellow fever vaccine. The genes are TRBV7-9 and TRBJ1-1; the D is unclear. The chain's CDR3 is CASSLVSSTEAFF. CDR3 bases: TGTGCCAGCAGCTTAGTAAGCAGCACTGAAGCTTTCTTT.